This T cell receptor (beta chain) was sequenced for a study of technical replicates of blood from several donors. The repertoire was sequenced with immunoSEQ multiplex PCR; TCRdb's copy has only in-frame clones and lacks some. Altogether tens of thousands of clones are present, 93% being singletons, with the ten largest covering about 0.26%. The CDR3 extends over 14 amino acids. Germline CDR1 SGHKS, CDR2 YYEKEE (reference sequence). Trimming cost V 4 bases and J 10 bases; bases outside gene matches: 10. The chain uses TRBV5-5 and TRBJ1-4, with TRBD1 identical over 7 bases. This sequence was found in a human donor in good health. Source material: T cells isolated from PBMCs. In nucleotides, the CDR3 is TGTGCCAGCAGCGGAGACAGGGTAGATGGAAAACTGTTTTTT. Amino acids: CASSGDRVDGKLFF. The full variable domain, with the rest looked up from reference TRBV5-5 and TRBJ1-4, is DAGVTQSPTHLIKTRGQQVTLRCSPISGHKSVSWYQQVLGQGPQFIFQYYEKEERGRGNFPDRFSARQFPNYSSELNVNALLLGDSALYLCASSGDRVDGKLFFGSGTQLSVL.